This TCR beta chain stems from a study of CD8+ T cells in alopecia areata. About the research overall: Oral tofacitinib, 5 to 10 mg twice daily, was given in an open-label trial. Overall study findings and caveats: Expanded CD8+ clones among the top 100, and scalp clonality, were significantly decreased by tofacitinib.

Reverse transcription of extracted RNA yielded cDNA, which provided the sequencing template. Libraries were prepared by immunoSEQ multiplex PCR; TCRdb keeps only in-frame clonotypes and omits some of them. Seen here are about 120,000 clones, 50% to 75% observed once, and the top ten hold approximately 31%. Concerning this clone itself: Its antigen is unidentified.

Trimming stripped 0 bases from V and 4 bases from J, with 7 bases between. Per the germline V gene, CDR1 is SGHTA and CDR2 is FQGTGA. There are 14 residues in the CDR3. Sample treatment: oral pan-JAK inhibitor, 5-10 mg twice daily. This chain uses TRBV7-3 with TRBJ1-3, with D possibly being TRBD1 (5 bases). This TCR was sampled from a human donor with alopecia areata. The material sequenced was CD8+ T cells sorted from blood, taken at week 4, from a patient treated with tofacitinib. Here the CDR3 reads CASSLTGRGNTIYF. The CDR3 DNA follows: TGTGCCAGCAGCTTAACGGGACGAGGAAACACCATATATTTT.